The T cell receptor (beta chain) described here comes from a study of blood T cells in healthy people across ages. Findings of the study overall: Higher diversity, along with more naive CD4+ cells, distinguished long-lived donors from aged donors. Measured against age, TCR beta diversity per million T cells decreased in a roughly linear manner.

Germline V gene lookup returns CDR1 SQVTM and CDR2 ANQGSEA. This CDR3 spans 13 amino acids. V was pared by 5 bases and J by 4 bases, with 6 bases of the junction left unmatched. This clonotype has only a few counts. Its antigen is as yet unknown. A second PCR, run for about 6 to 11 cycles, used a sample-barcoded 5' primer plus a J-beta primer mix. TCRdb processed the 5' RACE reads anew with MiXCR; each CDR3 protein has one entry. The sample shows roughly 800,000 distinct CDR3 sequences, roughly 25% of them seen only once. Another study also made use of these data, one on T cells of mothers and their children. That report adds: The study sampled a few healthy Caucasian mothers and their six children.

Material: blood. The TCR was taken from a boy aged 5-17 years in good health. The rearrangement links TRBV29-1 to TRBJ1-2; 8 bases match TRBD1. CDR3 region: CSVPTDRGYGYTF. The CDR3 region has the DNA TGCAGCGTTCCTACTGACAGGGGCTATGGCTACACCTTC.